This T cell receptor beta chain was identified during a study of human T cells and chemical hapten exposure. Overall study context: Small pooled library volume differences chiefly drove per-sample TCR yield variation.

The V gene's germline CDR1 is SGHNT and CDR2 YYREEE (reference sequence). The CDR3 extends over 15 amino acids. Trimming cost V 0 bases and J 6 bases; bases outside gene matches: 5. Time point: pre-sensitization, week 0. The treatment denotes: therapeutic diphenylcyclopropenone sensitization with weekly scalp DPC. Using its own MiXCR run on the RACE reads, TCRdb lists one record per CDR3 protein. The data contain roughly 50,000 distinct CDR3 sequences, around 10% of them singletons. The chain uses TRBV5-4 and TRBJ2-1, with 8 nucleotides matching TRBD2. This TCR derives from a man aged 40-55 years with alopecia areata. Some clones in this sample may be carry-over from other donors' samples. Sequences were derived from whole blood, sampled in connection with sensitization to the hapten diphenylcyclopropenone (DPC). Here the CDR3 DNA reads TGTGCCAGCAGCTTGGCGGGAGGGGTCTTCAATGAGCAGTTCTTC. The encoded protein is CASSLAGGVFNEQFF.